This T cell receptor (beta chain) was profiled in a study of PD-1 blockade in classical Hodgkin lymphoma. After autologous stem cell transplantation all patients relapsed, and prior brentuximab vedotin exposure differed between cohorts. Patients reached a best response of complete response, partial response or progressive disease. Details on this clone: Its matching antigen is unknown.

Method: immunoSEQ multiplex PCR; TCRdb's copy keeps in-frame clones and lacks some. The data contain 60,000 to 75,000 clones, under 95% of them singletons. There are 12 residues in the CDR3. The germline V gene has CDR1 SEHNR and CDR2 FQNEAQ (reference sequence). Trimming removed 2 bases at V and 6 bases at J, with 8 bases between. Study-level results: Healthy donors reportedly exceeded newly diagnosed patients in baseline TCR diversity. The origin of the repertoire differences remains undefined, with disease activity or prior therapy as possible causes. The CD4+ diversity rise by C4D1 was clearest in complete responders.

The TCR comes from a human donor with classical Hodgkin lymphoma. The sample in question was peripheral blood mononuclear cells (PBMCs), obtained at baseline. The V call is TRBV7-9, the J call TRBJ2-7, with D perhaps matching TRBD1 or TRBD2 (5 bases each). In nucleotides, the CDR3 is TGTGCCAGCAGCTTATGGGGGACCGAGCAGTACTTC. Translated: CASSLWGTEQYF.